This passage covers 4 T cell receptor beta chains from one sample sequenced in a study of blood T cell repertoires in COVID-19. TCRdb keeps only in-frame clones here, not all; method: immunoSEQ multiplex PCR. The sample holds some 200,000 clones, 75% to 90% seen once. The sample taken for sequencing was peripheral blood. The receptors were sampled from a woman aged 40 to 50 with acute or convalescent COVID-19.

The rearrangement joins TRBV11-1 to TRBJ2-2, with D maybe TRBD2 (6 bases). The CDR3 extends over 15 amino acids. Germline values: CDR1 SGHAT, CDR2 FQDESV (reference sequence). Trimming cost V 5 bases and J 6 bases, with 16 bases left between them. CDR3 residues: CASSPASVNSGELFF. CDR3 nucleotides: TGTGCCAGCAGCCCCGCTAGCGTGAATTCCGGGGAGCTGTTTTTT.

The chain carries TRBV20-1 and TRBJ1-1; no definite D call. Deletions cut 4 bases from V and 1 base from J, with 13 bases between. CDR1 is DFQATT and CDR2 is SNEGSKA in the germline V gene (reference sequence). The CDR3 spans 14 residues. CDR3 DNA: TGCAGTGCTAATGACGGTGTTTCGAACACTGAAGCTTTCTTT. Protein sequence: CSANDGVSNTEAFF.

The chain recombines TRBV7-9 with TRBJ2-5; 9 bases line up with TRBD1. Germline V gene lookup returns CDR1 SEHNR and CDR2 FQNEAQ (reference sequence). The CDR3 spans 16 residues. V shed 5 bases, J shed 5 bases, and the junction held 12 bases outside the gene matches. The CDR3 protein is CASSDTRTGAFETQYF. As DNA, the CDR3 is TGTGCCAGCAGCGATACGAGGACAGGGGCTTTTGAGACCCAGTACTTC.

CDR3 sequence reads: CAWSPLGQGAEKLFF. CDR3 nucleotide sequence: TGTGCCTGGAGTCCACTCGGACAGGGGGCCGAAAAACTGTTTTTT. The genes are TRBV30 and TRBJ1-4; 11 bases are a match to TRBD1. The CDR3 length is 15 residues. V lost 2 bases, J lost 8 bases, and 7 bases stayed unmatched. The germline CDR1 and CDR2 sequences are GTSNPN and SVGIG (reference sequence).